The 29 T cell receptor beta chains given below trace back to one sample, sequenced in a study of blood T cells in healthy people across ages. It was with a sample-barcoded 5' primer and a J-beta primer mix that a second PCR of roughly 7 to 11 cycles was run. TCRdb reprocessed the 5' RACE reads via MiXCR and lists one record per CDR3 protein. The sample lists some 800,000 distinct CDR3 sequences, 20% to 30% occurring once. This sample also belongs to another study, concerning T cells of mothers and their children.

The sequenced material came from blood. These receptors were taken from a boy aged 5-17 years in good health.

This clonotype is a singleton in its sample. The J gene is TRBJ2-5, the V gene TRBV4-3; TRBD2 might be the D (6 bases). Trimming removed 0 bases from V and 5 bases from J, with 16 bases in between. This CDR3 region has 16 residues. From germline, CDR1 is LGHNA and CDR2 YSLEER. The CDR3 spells CASSQDRLGTLETQYF. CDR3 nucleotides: TGCGCCAGCAGCCAAGATCGGTTAGGGACTTTGGAGACCCAGTACTTC.

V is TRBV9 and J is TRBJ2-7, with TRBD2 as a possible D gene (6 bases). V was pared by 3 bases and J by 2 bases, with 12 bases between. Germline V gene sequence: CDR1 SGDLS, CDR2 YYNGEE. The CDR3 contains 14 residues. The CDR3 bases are TGTGCCAGCAGCGCTCCGGGGGTCGCCTACGAGCAGTACTTC. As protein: CASSAPGVAYEQYF.

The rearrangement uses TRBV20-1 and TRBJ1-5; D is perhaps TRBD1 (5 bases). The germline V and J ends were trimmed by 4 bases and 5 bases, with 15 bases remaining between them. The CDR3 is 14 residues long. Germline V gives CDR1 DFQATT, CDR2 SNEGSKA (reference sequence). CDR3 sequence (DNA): TGCAGTGCTACTAGACAGCTGTCCGATCAGCCCCAGCATTTT. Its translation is CSATRQLSDQPQHF.

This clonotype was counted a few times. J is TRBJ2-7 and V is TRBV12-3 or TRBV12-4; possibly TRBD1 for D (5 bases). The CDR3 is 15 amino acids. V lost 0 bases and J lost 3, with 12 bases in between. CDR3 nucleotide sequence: TGTGCCAGCAGTTTAGCAGGGTCAGGGTTCTACGAGCAGTACTTC. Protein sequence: CASSLAGSGFYEQYF.

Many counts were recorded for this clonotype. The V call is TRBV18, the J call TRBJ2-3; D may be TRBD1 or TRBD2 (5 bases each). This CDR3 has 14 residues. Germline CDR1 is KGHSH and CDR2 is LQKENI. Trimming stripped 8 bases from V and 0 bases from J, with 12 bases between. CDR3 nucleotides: TGTGCCAGCAGTCCGGGACGGAGCACAGATACGCAGTATTTT. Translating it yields CASSPGRSTDTQYF. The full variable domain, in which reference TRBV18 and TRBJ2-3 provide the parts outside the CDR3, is NAGVMQNPRHLVRRRGQEARLRCSPMKGHSHVYWYRQLPEEGLKFMVYLQKENIIDESGMPKERFSAEFPKEGPSILRIQQVVRGDSAAYFCASSPGRSTDTQYFGPGTRLTVL.

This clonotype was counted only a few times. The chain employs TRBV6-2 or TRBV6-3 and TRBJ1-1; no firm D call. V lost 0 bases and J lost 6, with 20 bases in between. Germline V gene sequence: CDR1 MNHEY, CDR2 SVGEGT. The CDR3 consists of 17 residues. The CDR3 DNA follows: TGTGCCAGCAGTTACTCGACTTGGCAGGCGACGATAGCTGAAGCTTTCTTT. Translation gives CASSYSTWQATIAEAFF.

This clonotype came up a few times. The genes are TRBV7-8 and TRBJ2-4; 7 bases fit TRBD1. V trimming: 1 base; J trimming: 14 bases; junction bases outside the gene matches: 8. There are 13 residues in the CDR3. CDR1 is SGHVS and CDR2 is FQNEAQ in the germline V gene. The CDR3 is CASSLVYGDREYF. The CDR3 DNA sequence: TGTGCCAGCAGCTTAGTATATGGCGACAGGGAGTACTTC.

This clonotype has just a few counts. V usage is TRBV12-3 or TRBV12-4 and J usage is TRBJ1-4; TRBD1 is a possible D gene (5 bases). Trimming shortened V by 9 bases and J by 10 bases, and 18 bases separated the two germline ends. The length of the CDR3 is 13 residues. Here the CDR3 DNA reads TGTGCCAGTTACACCGCCGGGGGGACAAAACTGTTTTTT. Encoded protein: CASYTAGGTKLFF.

CDR3 sequence reads: CASSRLQRGNTDTQYF. In DNA, the CDR3 is TGTGCCAGCAGCCGACTTCAGCGGGGAAACACAGATACGCAGTATTTT. The V call is TRBV27, the J call TRBJ2-3; 7 positions match TRBD2. The CDR3 loop spans 16 amino acids. Germline-derived CDR1 and CDR2 are MNHEY and SMNVEV (reference sequence). V shed 6 bases, J shed 2 bases, and the junction held 11 bases outside the gene matches.

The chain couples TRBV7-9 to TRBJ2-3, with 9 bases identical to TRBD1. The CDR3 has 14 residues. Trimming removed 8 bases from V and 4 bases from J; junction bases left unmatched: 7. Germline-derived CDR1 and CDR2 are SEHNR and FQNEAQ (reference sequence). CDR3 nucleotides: TGTGCCAGCTTTACAGGGGGCGGCGCAGATACGCAGTATTTT. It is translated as CASFTGGGADTQYF. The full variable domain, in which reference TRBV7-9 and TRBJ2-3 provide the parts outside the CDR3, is DTGVSQNPRHKITKRGQNVTFRCDPISEHNRLYWYRQTLGQGPEFLTYFQNEAQLEKSRLLSDRFSAERPKGSFSTLEIQRTEQGDSAMYLCASFTGGGADTQYFGPGTRLTVL.

The CDR3 sequence: CATSRGADYGYTF. CDR3 bases: TGTGCCACCAGCAGAGGAGCGGACTATGGCTACACCTTC. The chain recombines TRBV15 with TRBJ1-2; D gene ambiguous. CDR3 size: 13 residues. In germline, CDR1 is LNHNV, CDR2 YYDKDF (reference sequence). V was cut by 1 base and J by 3 bases, with 6 bases left in between.

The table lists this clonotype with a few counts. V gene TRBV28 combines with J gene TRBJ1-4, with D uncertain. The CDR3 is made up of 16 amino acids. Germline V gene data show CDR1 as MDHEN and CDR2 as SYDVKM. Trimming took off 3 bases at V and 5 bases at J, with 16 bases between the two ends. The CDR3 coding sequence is TGTGCCAGCAGTTTTTCCCCCGTGGTGCCGAATGAAAAACTGTTTTTT. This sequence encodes CASSFSPVVPNEKLFF.

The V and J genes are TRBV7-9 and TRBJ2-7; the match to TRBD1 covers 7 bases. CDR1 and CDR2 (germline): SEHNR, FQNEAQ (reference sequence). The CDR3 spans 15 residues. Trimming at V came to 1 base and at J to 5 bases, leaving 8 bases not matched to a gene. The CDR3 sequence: CASSLEVQGVHEQYF. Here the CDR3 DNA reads TGTGCCAGCAGCTTAGAGGTCCAGGGGGTCCACGAGCAGTACTTC.

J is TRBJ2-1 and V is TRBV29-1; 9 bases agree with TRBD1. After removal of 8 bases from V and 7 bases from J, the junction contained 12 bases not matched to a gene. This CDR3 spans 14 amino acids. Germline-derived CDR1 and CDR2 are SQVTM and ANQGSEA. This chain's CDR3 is CSCIGRDRVNEQFF. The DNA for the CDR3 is TGCAGCTGTATCGGCCGGGACAGGGTTAATGAGCAGTTCTTC.

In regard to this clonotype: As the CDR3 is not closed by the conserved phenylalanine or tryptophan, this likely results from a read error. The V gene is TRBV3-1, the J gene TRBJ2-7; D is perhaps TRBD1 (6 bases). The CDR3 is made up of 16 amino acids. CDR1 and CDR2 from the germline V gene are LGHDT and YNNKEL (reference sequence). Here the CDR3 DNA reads TGCGCCAGCAGCCCATCAGTTGGACAGTCTTCCTACGAGCAGTACATC. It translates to CASSPSVGQSSYEQYI.

The CDR3 bases are TGCGCCAGCAGCCAAGACCGCACCGGGGGCGTCGTCCTAGGGAGGAACGAGCAGTACTTC. Protein sequence: CASSQDRTGGVVLGRNEQYF. This chain uses TRBV4-3 with TRBJ2-7, with D possibly called TRBD1 or TRBD2 (6 bases each). In germline, CDR1 is LGHNA, CDR2 YSLEER. V was shortened by 0 bases and J by 5 bases, with 29 bases between the two germline ends. The CDR3 contains 20 residues.

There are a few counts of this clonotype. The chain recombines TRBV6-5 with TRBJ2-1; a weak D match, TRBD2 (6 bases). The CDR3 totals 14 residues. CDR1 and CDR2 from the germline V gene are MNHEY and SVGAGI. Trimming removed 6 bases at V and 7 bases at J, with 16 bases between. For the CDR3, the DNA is TGTGCCAGCAGCCCCGGGACTCAAAGAAATGAGCAGTTCTTC. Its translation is CASSPGTQRNEQFF.

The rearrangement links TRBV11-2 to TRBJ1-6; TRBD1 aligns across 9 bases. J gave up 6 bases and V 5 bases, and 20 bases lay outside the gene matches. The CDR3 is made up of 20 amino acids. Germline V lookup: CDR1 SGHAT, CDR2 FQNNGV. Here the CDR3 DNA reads TGTGCCAGCAGCCCGACGACAGTCTTGTGGGGACAGGGTTTTAATTCACCCCTCCACTTT. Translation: CASSPTTVLWGQGFNSPLHF.

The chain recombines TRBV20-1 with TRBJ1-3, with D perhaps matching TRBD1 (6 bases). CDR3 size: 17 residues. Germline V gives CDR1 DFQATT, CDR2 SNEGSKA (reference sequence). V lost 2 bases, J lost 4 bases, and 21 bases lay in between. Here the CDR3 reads CSARQQGSLHLGNTIYF. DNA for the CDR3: TGCAGTGCTAGACAACAGGGTTCGCTCCACTTGGGAAACACCATATATTTT.

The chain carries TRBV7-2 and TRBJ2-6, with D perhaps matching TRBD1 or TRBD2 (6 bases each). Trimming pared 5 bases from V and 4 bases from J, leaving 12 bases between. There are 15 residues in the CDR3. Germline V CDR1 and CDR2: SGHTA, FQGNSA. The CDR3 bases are TGTGCCAGCAGCCCTTCGGGGGCCGGGGCCAACGTCCTGACTTTC. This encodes CASSPSGAGANVLTF.

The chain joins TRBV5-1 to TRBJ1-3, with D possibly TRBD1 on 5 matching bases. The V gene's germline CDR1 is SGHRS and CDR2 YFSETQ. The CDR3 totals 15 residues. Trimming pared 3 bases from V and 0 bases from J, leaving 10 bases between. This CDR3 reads CASSSDSSSGNTIYF. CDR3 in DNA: TGCGCCAGCAGCTCCGACAGTAGCTCTGGAAACACCATATATTTT.

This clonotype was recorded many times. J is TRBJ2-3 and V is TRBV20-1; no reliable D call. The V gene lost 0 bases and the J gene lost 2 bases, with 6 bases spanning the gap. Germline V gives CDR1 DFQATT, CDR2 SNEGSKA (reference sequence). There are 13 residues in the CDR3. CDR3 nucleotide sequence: TGCAGTGCTAGAGAAGGGATCACAGATACGCAGTATTTT. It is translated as CSAREGITDTQYF.

The chain's CDR3 is CASSPAETGVRKLFF. DNA for the CDR3: TGCGCCAGCAGCCCGGCGGAGACAGGTGTTCGAAAACTGTTTTTT. J is TRBJ1-4 and V is TRBV5-1, with D tentatively TRBD1 (6 bases). This CDR3 is 15 amino acids long. The germline V gene has CDR1 SGHRS and CDR2 YFSETQ. V was pared by 4 bases and J by 10 bases, with 20 bases between.

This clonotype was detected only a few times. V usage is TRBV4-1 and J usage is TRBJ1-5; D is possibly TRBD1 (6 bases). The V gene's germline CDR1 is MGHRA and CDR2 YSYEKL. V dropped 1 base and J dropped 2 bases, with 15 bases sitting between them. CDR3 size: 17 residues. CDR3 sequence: CASSQVPQGDGNQPQHF. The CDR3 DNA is TGCGCCAGCAGCCAAGTCCCACAGGGAGATGGCAATCAGCCCCAGCATTTT.

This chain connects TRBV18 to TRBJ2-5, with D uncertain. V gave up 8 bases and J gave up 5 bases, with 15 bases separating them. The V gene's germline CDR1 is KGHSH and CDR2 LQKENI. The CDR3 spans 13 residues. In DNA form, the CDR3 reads TGTGCCAGCATGGGATCTCTTGAGGAGACCCAGTACTTC. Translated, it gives CASMGSLEETQYF.

CDR3: CASSPSLDYEQYF. CDR3 bases: TGCGCCAGCAGCCCGAGTTTGGACTACGAGCAGTACTTC. The chain couples TRBV4-3 to TRBJ2-7; no firm D call. Germline V gene sequence: CDR1 LGHNA, CDR2 YSLEER. CDR3 length: 13 residues. With 4 bases removed from V and 3 bases from J, the gap between germline ends came to 10 bases.

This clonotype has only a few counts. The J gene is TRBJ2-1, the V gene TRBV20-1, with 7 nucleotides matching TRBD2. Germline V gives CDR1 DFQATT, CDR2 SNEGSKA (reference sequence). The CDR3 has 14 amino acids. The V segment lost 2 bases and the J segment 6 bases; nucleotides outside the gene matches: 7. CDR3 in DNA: TGCAGTGCTAGACTAGCGGCACGCAGCAATGAGCAGTTCTTC. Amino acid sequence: CSARLAARSNEQFF.

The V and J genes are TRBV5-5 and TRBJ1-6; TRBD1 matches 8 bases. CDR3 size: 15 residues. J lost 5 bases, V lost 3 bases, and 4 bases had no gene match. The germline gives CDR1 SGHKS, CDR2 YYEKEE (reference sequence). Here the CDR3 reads CASSSWDRNNSPLHF. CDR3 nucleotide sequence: TGTGCCAGCAGCTCTTGGGACAGGAATAATTCACCCCTCCACTTT.

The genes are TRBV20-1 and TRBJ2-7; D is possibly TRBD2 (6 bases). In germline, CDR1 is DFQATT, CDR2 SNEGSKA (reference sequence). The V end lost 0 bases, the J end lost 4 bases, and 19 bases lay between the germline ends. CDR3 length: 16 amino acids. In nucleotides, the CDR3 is TGCAGTGCTAGAGATCGGGGGTTACTGGTACCTTACGAGCAGTACTTC. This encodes CSARDRGLLVPYEQYF.